This T cell receptor beta chain derives from a study of shared clonotypes between healthy human individuals. Study-wide findings and caveats: An effect of sequencing depth on clonotype sharing among donors was expected.

The length of the CDR3 is 13 residues. Germline CDR1 reads SNHLY; CDR2 reads FYNNEI. Trimming removed 5 bases at V and 2 bases at J, with 9 bases between. Researchers sequenced unsorted PBMC DNA using ten immunoSEQ deep assay plates. Per the study methods: Because ImmunoSEQ provided only junction sequences with no quality scores, the filtering differed. Clones were read by immunoSEQ multiplex PCR, and TCRdb kept only the in-frame ones, dropping some. For V, J and clone size, that table is used; D and trimming come from the DNA. The repertoire consists of around 95,000 clones, with around half occurring once and the leading ten covering about 15%. Only Caucasian adults living in Nashville, Tennessee made up the donor group. This clone was counted a few times. Its target is unknown.

This TCR was recovered from a middle-aged woman in good health. Some clones in this sample may be carry-over from other donors' samples. The sample was PBMCs. The chain combines TRBV2 with TRBJ2-5; possibly TRBD1 for D (5 bases). The CDR3 DNA is TGTGCCAGCAGTCAGGACAAACAAGAGACCCAGTACTTC. Translating it yields CASSQDKQETQYF. Together with reference TRBV2 and TRBJ2-5, the CDR3 gives the full variable domain: EPEVTQTPSHQVTQMGQEVILRCVPISNHLYFYWYRQILGQKVEFLVSFYNNEISEKSEIFDDQFSVERPDGSNFTLKIRSTKLEDSAMYFCASSQDKQETQYFGPGTRLLVL.